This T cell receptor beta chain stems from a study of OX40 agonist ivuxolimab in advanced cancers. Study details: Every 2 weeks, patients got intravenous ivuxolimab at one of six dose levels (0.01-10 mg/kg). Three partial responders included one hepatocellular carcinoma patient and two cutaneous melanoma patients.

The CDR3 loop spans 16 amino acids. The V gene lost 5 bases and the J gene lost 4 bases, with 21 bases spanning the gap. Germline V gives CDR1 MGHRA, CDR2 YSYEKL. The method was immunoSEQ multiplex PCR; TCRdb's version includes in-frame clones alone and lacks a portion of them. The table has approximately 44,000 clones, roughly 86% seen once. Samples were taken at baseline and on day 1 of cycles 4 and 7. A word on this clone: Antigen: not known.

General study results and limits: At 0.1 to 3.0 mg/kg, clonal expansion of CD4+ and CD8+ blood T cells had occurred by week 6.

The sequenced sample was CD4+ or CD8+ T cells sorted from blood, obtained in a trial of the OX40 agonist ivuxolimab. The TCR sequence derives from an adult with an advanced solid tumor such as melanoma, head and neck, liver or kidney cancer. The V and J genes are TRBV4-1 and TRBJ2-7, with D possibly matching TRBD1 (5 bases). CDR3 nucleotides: TGCGCCAGCAGCACCCGAAGGGGCAGGAATAAATACGAGCAGTACTTC. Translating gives CASSTRRGRNKYEQYF.